These T cell receptor beta chains were read from a single sample in a study of cytomegalovirus exposure and HLA in healthy donors. TCRdb's copy holds only in-frame clones and misses some; the assay was immunoSEQ multiplex PCR. The profile covers about 130,000 clones, with 80% to 85% appearing a single time and over 1% taken by the ten largest. The sequenced material came from PBMCs. These TCRs come from a boy aged 5 to 17 in good health and CMV-seronegative. CDR3s include the opening cysteine and the closing phenylalanine or tryptophan. The D gene is left open where the match is weak. For some rows the clone size is stated as once, few or many, or as a class when expanded; others skip it.

-	TRBV30	TRBJ2-7	16	-	TGTGCCTGGAGTGTAGGAGGGCGGGGGCTCTCCTACGAGCAGTACTTC	CAWSVGGRGLSYEQYF
-	TRBV7-9	TRBJ1-2	13	-	TGTTCCAGCAGCAAACAGGGAAACTATGGCTACACCTTC	CSSSKQGNYGYTF
-	TRBV5-1	TRBJ2-7	14	TRBD1	TGCGCCAGCAGCCTAAGGACAGGCTCCTACGAGCAGTACTTC	CASSLRTGSYEQYF
-	TRBV9	TRBJ1-4	19	TRBD1	TGTGCCAGCAGCCCTCGTAGGGCCGGGACAGCTTCAACTAATGAAAAACTGTTTTTT	CASSPRRAGTASTNEKLFF
-	TRBV9	TRBJ2-5	14	-	TGTGCCAGCAGCCCCTCGGGTGAGGGAGAGACCCAGTACTTC	CASSPSGEGETQYF
-	TRBV10-3	TRBJ1-2	14	-	TGTGCCATCAGTGTCTCAACCGGGAACTATGGCTACACCTTC	CAISVSTGNYGYTF
few	TRBV19	TRBJ1-1	14	-	TGTGCCAGTAGTATACAAGGGGTGCCCACTGAAGCTTTCTTT	CASSIQGVPTEAFF
-	TRBV6-1	TRBJ2-1	15	-	TGTGCCAGCAGCGCTCTAGCAGAGGGTCCCAATGAGCAGTTCTTC	CASSALAEGPNEQFF
-	TRBV5-1	TRBJ2-1	17	-	TGCGCCAGCAGCTTGGTGGGGGGGGCTAGCAGTTACAATGAGCAGTTCTTC	CASSLVGGASSYNEQFF
-	TRBV7-2	TRBJ2-5	15	-	TGTGCCAGCAGCTCGTCTAGCAGATTGCAAGAGACCCAGTACTTC	CASSSSSRLQETQYF
-	TRBV5-6	TRBJ1-5	15	-	TGTGCCAGCAGCTCGGCCGGGGAGGGGAGTCAGCCCCAGCATTTT	CASSSAGEGSQPQHF
-	TRBV25-1	TRBJ2-1	15	TRBD1	TGTGCCAGCAGTGAACAGACAGGGGAGCACAATGAGCAGTTCTTC	CASSEQTGEHNEQFF
-	TRBV30	TRBJ2-5	13	-	TGTGCCTGGAATCTGCGATTGGTGGAGACCCAGTACTTC	CAWNLRLVETQYF
-	TRBV30	TRBJ1-1	12	-	TGTGCCTGCAACAAGTTTCGCACTGAAGCTTTCTTT	CACNKFRTEAFF
-	TRBV2	TRBJ1-5	15	-	TGTGCCAGCAAACGGACAGTTTATAGCAATCAGCCCCAGCATTTT	CASKRTVYSNQPQHF
-	TRBV30	TRBJ2-1	11	-	TGTGCCTGGAGCGGCTACAATGAGCAGTTCTTC	CAWSGYNEQFF
-	TRBV6-5	TRBJ2-5	15	TRBD2	TGTGCCAGCAGTGGACTAGCGGGAGGGGGAGAGACCCAGTACTTC	CASSGLAGGGETQYF
-	TRBV21-1	TRBJ2-5	17	-	TGTGCCAGCAGCCCAACTTTGGACAGGGAAGGACGAGAGACCCAGTACTTC	CASSPTLDREGRETQYF
-	TRBV5-8	TRBJ1-1	15	TRBD1	TGTGCCAGCAGCTTTACAGGGGGCGAGAACACTGAAGCTTTCTTT	CASSFTGGENTEAFF
once	TRBV2	TRBJ1-1	15	-	TGTGCCAGCAGTGGGACAGAAGGGGTTCAGGGGAAAGCTTTCTTT	CASSGTEGVQGKAFF
-	TRBV29-1	TRBJ2-2	13	-	TGCAGCGTTGACGGGGGGAACACCGGGGAGCTGTTTTTT	CSVDGGNTGELFF
once	TRBV7-6	TRBJ1-1	17	TRBD1	TGTGCCAGCAGCTTAGCTATTAGGGGACAGTTGAACACTGAAGCTTTCTTT	CASSLAIRGQLNTEAFF
-	TRBV6-1	TRBJ2-7	13	TRBD1	TGTGCCACTCTCCGGGACAGCTCCTACGAGCAGTACTTC	CATLRDSSYEQYF
-	TRBV7-9	TRBJ1-1	18	TRBD1	TGTGCCAGCAGCTTAGGAGGCTGGGACAGGGGATTGAACACTGAAGCTTTCTTT	CASSLGGWDRGLNTEAFF
-	TRBV4-2	TRBJ2-3	16	-	TGTGCCAGCAGCTCTCGAGCGGGCTTGAGCACAGATACGCAGTATTTT	CASSSRAGLSTDTQYF
-	TRBV9	TRBJ2-2	15	-	TGTGCCAGCAGCAAACAGGACAGTTGGACCGGGGAGCTGTTTTTT	CASSKQDSWTGELFF
-	TRBV15	TRBJ1-4	15	-	TGTGCCACCAGCAGAGATCAGTCAACTAATGAAAAACTGTTTTTT	CATSRDQSTNEKLFF
once	TRBV9	TRBJ2-1	16	-	TGTGCCAGCAGCGTAACGAGGGGGAGCTCCTACAATGAGCAGTTCTTC	CASSVTRGSSYNEQFF
few	TRBV12-5	TRBJ1-2	14	-	TGTGCTAGTGGTTTGGCAGGAAATAATTACGGCTACACCTTC	CASGLAGNNYGYTF
-	TRBV6-1	TRBJ2-7	16	-	TGTGCCAGCAGTGAACGACTGGCCGGTAGTCCTTACGAGCAGTACTTC	CASSERLAGSPYEQYF
once	TRBV27	TRBJ2-7	17	TRBD2	TGTGCCAGCAGTTTATCCTTAGCGGGGCCGAGCTCCTACGAGCAGTACTTC	CASSLSLAGPSSYEQYF
-	TRBV30	TRBJ1-2	14	TRBD1	TGTGCCTGGAGTGTAGGGGGCGATCCCTATGGCTACACCTTC	CAWSVGGDPYGYTF
-	TRBV5-1	TRBJ2-3	12	-	TGCGCCAGCAGCCTTTTCACAGATACGCAGTATTTT	CASSLFTDTQYF
-	TRBV19	TRBJ1-5	15	TRBD1	TGTGCCAGTACCTACGGACAGGGGATTGAGCAGCCCCAGCATTTT	CASTYGQGIEQPQHF
-	TRBV2	TRBJ2-7	11	-	TGTGCCAGCAGTCACGGGGGCGAGCAGTACTTC	CASSHGGEQYF
-	TRBV7-9	TRBJ2-1	19	TRBD2	TGTGCCAGCAGCTTAGAGGCTAGCGGGATAACATCATTGCACAATGAGCAGTTCTTC	CASSLEASGITSLHNEQFF
-	TRBV5-5	TRBJ1-5	15	TRBD1	TGTGCCAGCAGCTCAGGACAGGGGGTTTATCAGCCCCAGCATTTT	CASSSGQGVYQPQHF
-	TRBV4-1	TRBJ1-1	15	TRBD1	TGCGCCAGCAGCCATGGACAGGGTCCGAACACTGAAGCTTTCTTT	CASSHGQGPNTEAFF